A single sample is the source of the 12 T cell receptor beta chains below, sequenced in a study of T cell responses to AZD1222 COVID-19 vaccine. Assay: immunoSEQ multiplex PCR; the TCRdb copy retains only in-frame clones and omits some. This sample has approximately 100,000 clones, with more than 70% found just once. Here the sequenced sample was peripheral blood, taken 28 days after the second AZD1222 dose. The receptors were sampled from an adult who received the AZD1222 COVID-19 vaccine.

V and J are TRBV6-5 and TRBJ1-4; no reliable D call. The V gene lost 6 bases and the J gene lost 3 bases, with 11 bases spanning the gap. CDR1 is MNHEY and CDR2 is SVGAGI in the germline V gene. The CDR3 has 14 residues. DNA of the CDR3: TGTGCCAGCAGCCTTGGAGGGTCTAATGAAAAACTGTTTTTT. Amino acid sequence: CASSLGGSNEKLFF.

The chain couples TRBV12-2 to TRBJ2-7; the table's D call, TRBD2, has no DNA check behind it. TRBV12-2 is an annotated pseudogene. The CDR3 totals 13 residues. Here the CDR3 DNA reads TGTGCAAGTCGCTTAACGAGTACCTACGAGCAGTACTTC. It translates to CASRLTSTYEQYF.

The rearrangement joins TRBV12-3 or TRBV12-4 to TRBJ1-1, with D perhaps matching TRBD1 (5 bases). The CDR3 contains 13 residues. Trimming removed 3 bases at V and 3 bases at J, with 8 bases between. The CDR3 loop is CASSLGQDTEAFF. CDR3 coding DNA: TGTGCCAGCAGTTTGGGGCAGGACACTGAAGCTTTCTTT.

The chain is built from TRBV28 and TRBJ1-4; D remains unclear. Germline CDR1 reads MDHEN; CDR2 reads SYDVKM. With 0 bases removed from V and 5 bases from J, the gap between germline ends came to 10 bases. This CDR3 contains 15 residues. CDR3 bases: TGTGCCAGCAGTTTATGGGAGGGAGGGAATGAAAAACTGTTTTTT. This codes for CASSLWEGGNEKLFF.

The CDR3 DNA follows: TGTGCCAGCTCACCCGACATATCGAATTCACCCCTCCACTTT. Its protein product is CASSPDISNSPLHF. This chain links TRBV18 with TRBJ1-6, with D hard to call. Per the germline V gene, CDR1 is KGHSH and CDR2 is LQKENI. CDR3 length equals 14 residues. Trimming took 3 bases from V and 7 from J, leaving 10 bases between them.

The rearrangement uses TRBV3-1 (or the pseudogene TRBV3-2) and TRBJ1-2; no clear D gene. CDR3 length equals 12 residues. V was shortened by 0 bases and J by 5 bases, with 4 bases between the two germline ends. The germline CDR1 and CDR2 sequences are LGHDT and YNNKEL (reference sequence). This CDR3 reads CASSQDLYGYTF. The CDR3, as DNA: TGTGCCAGCAGCCAAGATCTGTATGGCTACACCTTC.

This rearrangement joins TRBV27 to TRBJ1-5; TRBD1 is a possible D gene (5 bases). The germline gives CDR1 MNHEY, CDR2 SMNVEV (reference sequence). The V and J ends lost 1 base and 2 bases respectively, with 21 bases between them. The CDR3 has 19 amino acids. The CDR3 spells CASSLFAPAGPGGNQPQHF. For the CDR3, the DNA is TGTGCCAGCAGTTTATTCGCCCCCGCAGGGCCGGGGGGCAATCAGCCCCAGCATTTT.

The rearrangement uses TRBV7-3 and TRBJ2-1; 12 nucleotides agree with TRBD2. Germline values: CDR1 SGHTA, CDR2 FQGTGA. The CDR3 contains 20 residues. The V and J ends lost 1 base and 8 bases, in that order; junction bases with no gene match: 18. The CDR3 DNA reads TGTGCCAGCAGCTTAAGTTCCCAAGGACTAGCGGGGCCTACCTTGGATGAGCAGTTCTTC. Translation gives CASSLSSQGLAGPTLDEQFF.

The chain joins TRBV7-2 to TRBJ1-5; D unclear. V was cut by 4 bases and J by 1 base, with 11 bases left in between. This CDR3 region has 15 residues. CDR1 and CDR2 from the germline V gene are SGHTA and FQGNSA. CDR3 coding DNA: TGTGCCAGCAGCTCGTCCCTTATAAGCAATCAGCCCCAGCATTTT. Its protein product is CASSSSLISNQPQHF.

This chain connects TRBV21-1 to TRBJ2-1. TRBV21-1 is termed a pseudogene. The CDR3 is 16 amino acids. The CDR3 nucleotides read TGTGCCAGCAGCAATAGGGAACACCTGAAGGGCAATGAGCAGTTCTTC. Translated: CASSNREHLKGNEQFF.

The chain carries TRBV4-2 and TRBJ2-1; D is unclear. Germline CDR1 and CDR2: LGHNA and YNFKEQ. Trimming removed 1 base at V and 8 bases at J, with 15 bases between. This CDR3 has 15 amino acids. As DNA, the CDR3 is TGTGCCAGCAGCCAAGTTCTAGATGTAGGCTATGAGCAGTTCTTC. Translating gives CASSQVLDVGYEQFF.

V gene TRBV11-2 combines with J gene TRBJ2-7, with D maybe TRBD2 (6 bases). From germline, CDR1 is SGHAT and CDR2 FQNNGV. This CDR3 comprises 14 residues. Trimming stripped 1 base from V and 3 bases from J, with 10 bases between. CDR3: CASSLVGGLYEQYF. Written as DNA, the CDR3 is TGTGCCAGCAGCTTAGTCGGAGGGCTCTACGAGCAGTACTTC.